This T cell receptor (beta chain) was identified during a study of T cell responses to AZD1222 COVID-19 vaccine. Assay used: immunoSEQ multiplex PCR; TCRdb lists only in-frame clones, some missing. The table records 75,000 to 95,000 clones, 85% of them present only once. Germline V gene data show CDR1 as LNHDA and CDR2 as SQIVND (reference sequence). V was cut by 7 bases and J by 3 bases, with 13 bases left in between. CDR3 length: 14 residues. The sample consisted of peripheral blood, taken 28 days after the second AZD1222 dose. The V and J genes are TRBV19 and TRBJ1-5; a weak D match, TRBD1 (5 bases). This receptor was taken from an adult who received the AZD1222 COVID-19 vaccine. CDR3 sequence reads: CASKAGPPNQPQHF. CDR3 sequence (DNA): TGTGCCAGTAAGGCAGGGCCACCCAATCAGCCCCAGCATTTT.